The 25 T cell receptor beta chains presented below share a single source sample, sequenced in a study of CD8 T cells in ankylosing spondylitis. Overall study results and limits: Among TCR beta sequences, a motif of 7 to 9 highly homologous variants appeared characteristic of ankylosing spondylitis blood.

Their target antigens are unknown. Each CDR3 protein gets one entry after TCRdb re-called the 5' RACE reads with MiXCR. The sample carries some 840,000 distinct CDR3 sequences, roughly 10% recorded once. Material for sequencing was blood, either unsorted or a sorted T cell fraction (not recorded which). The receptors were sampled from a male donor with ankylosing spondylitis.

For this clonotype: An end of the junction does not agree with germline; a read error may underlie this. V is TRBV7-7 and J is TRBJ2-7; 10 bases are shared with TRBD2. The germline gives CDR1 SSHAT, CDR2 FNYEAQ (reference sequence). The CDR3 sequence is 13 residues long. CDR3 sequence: CASSEGTSAAQYF. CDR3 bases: TGTGCTAGCAGCGAAGGGACTAGCGCTGCGCAGTACTTC.

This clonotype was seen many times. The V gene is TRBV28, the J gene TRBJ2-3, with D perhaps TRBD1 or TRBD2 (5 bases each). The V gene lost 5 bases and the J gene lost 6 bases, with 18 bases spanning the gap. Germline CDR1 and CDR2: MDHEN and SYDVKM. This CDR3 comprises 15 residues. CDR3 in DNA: TGTGCCAGCAGTCCAACAGGTACAACGGGGGATACGCAGTATTTT. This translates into CASSPTGTTGDTQYF.

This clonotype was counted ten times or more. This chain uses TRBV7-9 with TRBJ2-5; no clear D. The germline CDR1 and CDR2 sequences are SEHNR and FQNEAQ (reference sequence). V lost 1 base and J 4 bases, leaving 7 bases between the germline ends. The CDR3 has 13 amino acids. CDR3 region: CASSLVGSETQYF. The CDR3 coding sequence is TGTGCCAGCAGCTTAGTTGGATCAGAGACCCAGTACTTC.

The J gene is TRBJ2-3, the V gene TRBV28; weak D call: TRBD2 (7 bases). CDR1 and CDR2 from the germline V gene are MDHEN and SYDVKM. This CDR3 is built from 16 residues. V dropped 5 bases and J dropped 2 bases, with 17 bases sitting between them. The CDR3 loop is CASSTPRGTITDTQYF. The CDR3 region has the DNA TGTGCCAGCAGTACCCCAAGGGGGACTATCACAGATACGCAGTATTTT.

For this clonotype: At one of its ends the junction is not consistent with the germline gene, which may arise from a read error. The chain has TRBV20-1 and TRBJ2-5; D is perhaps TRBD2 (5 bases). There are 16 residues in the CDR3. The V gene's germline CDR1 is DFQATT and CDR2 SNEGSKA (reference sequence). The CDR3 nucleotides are TGCTGTGCTAGAGATCCCCTCCGGGAAACCCAAGAGACCCAGTACTTC. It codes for CCARDPLRETQETQYF.

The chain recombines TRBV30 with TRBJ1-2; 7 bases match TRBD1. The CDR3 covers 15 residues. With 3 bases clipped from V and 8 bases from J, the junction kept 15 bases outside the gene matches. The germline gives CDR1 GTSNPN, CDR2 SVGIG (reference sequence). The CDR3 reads CAWSQPGQRAEGYTF. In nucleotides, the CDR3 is TGTGCCTGGAGCCAACCGGGACAGAGGGCAGAAGGCTACACCTTC.

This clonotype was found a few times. The CDR3 loop is CASNYRDSYEQYF. CDR3 coding DNA: TGTGCCAGCAACTACCGGGACAGCTACGAGCAGTACTTC. The rearrangement links TRBV7-2 to TRBJ2-7, with 7 bases lining up with TRBD1. Germline V lookup: CDR1 SGHTA, CDR2 FQGNSA. The CDR3 has 13 amino acids. Losses at the gene ends were 7 bases for V and 3 bases for J; bases not matched to a gene: 6.

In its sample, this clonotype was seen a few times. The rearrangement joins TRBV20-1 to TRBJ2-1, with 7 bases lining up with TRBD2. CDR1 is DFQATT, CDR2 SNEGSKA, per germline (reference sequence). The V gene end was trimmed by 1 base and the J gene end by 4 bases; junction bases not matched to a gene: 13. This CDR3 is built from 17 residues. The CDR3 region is CSARVAGGAGEYNEQFF. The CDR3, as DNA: TGCAGTGCTAGAGTGGCCGGCGGGGCGGGGGAGTACAATGAGCAGTTCTTC.

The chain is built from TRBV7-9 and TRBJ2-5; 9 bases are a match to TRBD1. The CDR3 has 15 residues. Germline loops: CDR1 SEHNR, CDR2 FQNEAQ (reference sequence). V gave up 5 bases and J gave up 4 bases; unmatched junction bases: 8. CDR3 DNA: TGTGCCAGCAGCCTCCGGACAGGGGAACGAGAGACCCAGTACTTC. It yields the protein CASSLRTGERETQYF.

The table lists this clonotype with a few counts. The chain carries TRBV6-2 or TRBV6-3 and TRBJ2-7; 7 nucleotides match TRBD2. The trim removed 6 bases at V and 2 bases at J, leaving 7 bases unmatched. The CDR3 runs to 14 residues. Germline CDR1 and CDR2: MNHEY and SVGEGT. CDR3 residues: CASRLSGPPYEQYF. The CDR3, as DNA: TGTGCCAGCAGGCTTAGCGGGCCGCCCTACGAGCAGTACTTC.

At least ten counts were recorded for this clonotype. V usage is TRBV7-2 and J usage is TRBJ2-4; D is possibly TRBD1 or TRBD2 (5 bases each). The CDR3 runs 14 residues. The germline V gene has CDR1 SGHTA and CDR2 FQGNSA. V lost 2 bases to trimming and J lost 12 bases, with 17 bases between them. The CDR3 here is CASSLPQGVTNQYF. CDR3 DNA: TGTGCCAGCAGCTTACCCCAGGGAGTCACGAATCAGTACTTC.

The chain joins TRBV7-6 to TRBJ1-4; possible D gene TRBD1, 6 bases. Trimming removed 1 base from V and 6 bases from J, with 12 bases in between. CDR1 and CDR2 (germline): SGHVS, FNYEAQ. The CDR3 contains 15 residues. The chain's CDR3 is CASSLGPGADEKLFF. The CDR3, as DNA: TGTGCCAGCAGCTTAGGCCCAGGGGCGGATGAAAAACTGTTTTTT. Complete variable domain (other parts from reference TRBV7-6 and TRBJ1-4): GAGVSQSPRYKVTKRGQDVALRCDPISGHVSLYWYRQALGQGPEFLTYFNYEAQQDKSGLPNDRFSAERPEGSISTLTIQRTEQRDSAMYRCASSLGPGADEKLFFGSGTQLSVL.

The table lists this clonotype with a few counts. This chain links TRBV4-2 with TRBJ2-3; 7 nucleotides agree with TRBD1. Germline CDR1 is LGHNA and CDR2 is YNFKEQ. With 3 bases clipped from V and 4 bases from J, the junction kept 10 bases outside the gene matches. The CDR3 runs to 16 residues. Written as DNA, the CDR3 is TGTGCCAGCAGCCACTCCAGGGGGATGGGCGCAGATACGCAGTATTTT. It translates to CASSHSRGMGADTQYF.

The CDR3 loop reads CSARDQGALYGYTF. The CDR3, as DNA: TGCAGTGCTAGAGATCAGGGGGCTCTATATGGCTACACCTTC. V usage is TRBV20-1 and J usage is TRBJ1-2; 8 nucleotides match TRBD1. CDR1 and CDR2 (germline): DFQATT, SNEGSKA (reference sequence). The CDR3 has 14 residues. V was pared by 0 bases and J by 5 bases, with 5 bases of the junction left unmatched.

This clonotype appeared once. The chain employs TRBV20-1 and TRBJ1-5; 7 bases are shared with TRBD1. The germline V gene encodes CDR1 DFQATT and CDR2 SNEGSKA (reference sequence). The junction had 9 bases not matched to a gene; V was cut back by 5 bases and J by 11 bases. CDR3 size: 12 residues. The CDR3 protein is CSAPSGGATQHF. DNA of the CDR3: TGCAGTGCTCCGTCAGGGGGGGCAACCCAGCATTTT.

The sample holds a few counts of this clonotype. CDR3 residues: CASRPTGGRYEQYF. The DNA of the CDR3 is TGTGCCAGCAGACCCACGGGGGGCAGGTACGAGCAGTACTTC. The chain has TRBV27 and TRBJ2-7; the D gene is possibly TRBD2 (7 bases). CDR3 length: 14 residues. CDR1 and CDR2 (germline): MNHEY, SMNVEV (reference sequence). Trimming pared 6 bases from V and 4 bases from J, leaving 16 bases between.

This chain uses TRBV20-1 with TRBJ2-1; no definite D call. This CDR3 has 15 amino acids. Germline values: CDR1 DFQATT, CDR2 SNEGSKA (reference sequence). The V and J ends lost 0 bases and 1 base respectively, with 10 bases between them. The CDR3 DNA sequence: TGCAGTGCTAGAGATCTTCGGATTTCCTACAATGAGCAGTTCTTC. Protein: CSARDLRISYNEQFF.

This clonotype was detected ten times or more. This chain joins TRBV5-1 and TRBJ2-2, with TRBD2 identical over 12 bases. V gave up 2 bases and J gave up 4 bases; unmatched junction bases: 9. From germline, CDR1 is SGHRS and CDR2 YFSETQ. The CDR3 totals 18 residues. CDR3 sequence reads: CASSLLAGGVSGTGELFF. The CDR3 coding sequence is TGCGCCAGCAGCTTACTAGCGGGAGGCGTTTCGGGCACCGGGGAGCTGTTTTTT.

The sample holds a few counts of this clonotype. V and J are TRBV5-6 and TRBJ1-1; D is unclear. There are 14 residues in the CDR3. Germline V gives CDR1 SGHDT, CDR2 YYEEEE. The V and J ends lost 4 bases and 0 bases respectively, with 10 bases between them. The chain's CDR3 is CASSIWTVNTEAFF. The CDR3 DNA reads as TGTGCCAGCAGCATATGGACGGTGAACACTGAAGCTTTCTTT.

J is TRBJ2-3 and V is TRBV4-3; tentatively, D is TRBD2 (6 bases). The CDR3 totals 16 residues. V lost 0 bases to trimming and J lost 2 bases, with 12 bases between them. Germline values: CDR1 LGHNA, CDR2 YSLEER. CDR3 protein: CASSQDPPGVTDTQYF. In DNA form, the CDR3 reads TGCGCCAGCAGCCAAGATCCGCCGGGGGTCACAGATACGCAGTATTTT.

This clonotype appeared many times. The CDR3 loop reads CASSLVDNEQFF. CDR3 DNA: TGCGCCAGCAGCTTGGTAGACAATGAGCAGTTCTTC. The chain couples TRBV5-1 to TRBJ2-1; the D is unclear. The CDR3 runs to 12 residues. The germline gives CDR1 SGHRS, CDR2 YFSETQ. V was pared by 0 bases and J by 5 bases, with 3 bases between.

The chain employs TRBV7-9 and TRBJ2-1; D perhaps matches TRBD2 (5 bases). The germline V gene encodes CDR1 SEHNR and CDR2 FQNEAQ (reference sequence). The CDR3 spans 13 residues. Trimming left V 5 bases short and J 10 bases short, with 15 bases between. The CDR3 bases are TGTGCCAGCAGCCTAACAGAGGGTACGGAGCAGTTCTTC. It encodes CASSLTEGTEQFF. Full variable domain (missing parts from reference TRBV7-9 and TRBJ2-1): DTGVSQNPRHKITKRGQNVTFRCDPISEHNRLYWYRQTLGQGPEFLTYFQNEAQLEKSRLLSDRFSAERPKGSFSTLEIQRTEQGDSAMYLCASSLTEGTEQFFGPGTRLTVL.

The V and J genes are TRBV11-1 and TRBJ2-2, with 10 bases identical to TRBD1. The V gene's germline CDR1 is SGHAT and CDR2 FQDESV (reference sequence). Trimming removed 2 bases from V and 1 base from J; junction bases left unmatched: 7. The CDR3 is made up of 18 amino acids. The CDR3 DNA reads TGTGCCAGCAGCTTAAGCCCAGGACAGGGGGGGAACACCGGGGAGCTGTTTTTT. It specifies CASSLSPGQGGNTGELFF.

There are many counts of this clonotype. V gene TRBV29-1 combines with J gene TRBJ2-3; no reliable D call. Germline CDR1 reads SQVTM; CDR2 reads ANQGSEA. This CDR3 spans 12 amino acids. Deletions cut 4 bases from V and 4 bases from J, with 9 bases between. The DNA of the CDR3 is TGCAGCGTTGTTGCGTCGGCAGATACGCAGTATTTT. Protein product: CSVVASADTQYF.

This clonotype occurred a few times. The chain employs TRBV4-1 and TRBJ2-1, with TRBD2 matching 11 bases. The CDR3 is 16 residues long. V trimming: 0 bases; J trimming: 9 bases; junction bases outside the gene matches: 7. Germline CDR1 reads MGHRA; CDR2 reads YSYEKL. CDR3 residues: CASSQDPSGRLGEQFF. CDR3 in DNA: TGCGCCAGCAGCCAAGATCCTAGCGGGAGGTTGGGTGAGCAGTTCTTC.